The table lists the clone carrying this T cell receptor (beta chain) with a count of one. The antigen is unknown. The same CDR3 can be traced to other DNA sequences in this sample. These data originate in a study of cytomegalovirus exposure and HLA in healthy donors. Study summary: Early released data had about 85 million unique TCRs, all coming from HLA-typed donors. Of 398 genotyped donors, about 80% clustered with self-reported Caucasian donors. Study findings and constraints: The classifier reportedly diagnosed cytomegalovirus status with high sensitivity and specificity.

The V and J ends lost 2 bases and 3 bases respectively, with 7 bases between them. CDR3 length: 12 residues. The germline CDR1 and CDR2 sequences are GTSNPN and SVGIG (reference sequence). Primers: 60 Vbeta forward and 13 Jbeta reverse. The repertoire was sequenced with immunoSEQ multiplex PCR; TCRdb's copy has only in-frame clones and lacks some. The sample lists about 79,000 clones; roughly 72% were seen once. Specimen: PBMCs. This chain links TRBV30 with TRBJ2-5; maybe TRBD2 (6 bases). This receptor was identified in a man aged 35 to 55 in good health and CMV-seropositive. The CDR3 here is CAWSKREETQYF. The CDR3 DNA reads TGTGCCTGGAGTAAGCGGGAAGAGACCCAGTACTTC.